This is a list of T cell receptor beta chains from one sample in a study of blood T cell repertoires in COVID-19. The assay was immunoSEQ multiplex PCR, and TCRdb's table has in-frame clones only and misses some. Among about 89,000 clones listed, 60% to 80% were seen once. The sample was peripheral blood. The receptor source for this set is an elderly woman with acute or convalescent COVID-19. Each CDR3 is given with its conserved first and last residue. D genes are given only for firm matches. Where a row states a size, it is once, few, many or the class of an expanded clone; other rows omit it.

cdr3_nt: TGTGCCACCCGGGAGGGACAGGGGAGGAACGAGCAGTACTTC
cdr3_aa: CATREGQGRNEQYF
v_call: TRBV6-5
j_call: TRBJ2-7
clone_size: NA
d_call: TRBD1

cdr3_nt: TGTGCCAGCAGTGAGGAGAGGACAGAATATGGCTACACCTTC
cdr3_aa: CASSEERTEYGYTF
v_call: TRBV2
j_call: TRBJ1-2
clone_size: few
d_call: NA

cdr3_nt: TGTGCCACCAGCAGAGATTCGGGACACACCTACGAGCAGTACTTC
cdr3_aa: CATSRDSGHTYEQYF
v_call: TRBV15
j_call: TRBJ2-7
clone_size: NA
d_call: NA

cdr3_nt: TGTGCCAGCAGTTTAGGGAGGACAGGGAATAATCAGCCCCAGCATTTT
cdr3_aa: CASSLGRTGNNQPQHF
v_call: TRBV7-9
j_call: TRBJ1-5
clone_size: NA
d_call: TRBD1

cdr3_nt: TGTGCCAGCAGTGAAGCCCAAGTGACTAGACAGGAGCAGTACTTC
cdr3_aa: CASSEAQVTRQEQYF
v_call: TRBV2
j_call: TRBJ2-7
clone_size: once
d_call: NA

cdr3_nt: TGCGCCAGCAGCCAACTGGGGACAGGGAAGTATGGCTACACCTTC
cdr3_aa: CASSQLGTGKYGYTF
v_call: TRBV4-1
j_call: TRBJ1-2
clone_size: many
d_call: TRBD1

cdr3_nt: TGTGCCAGCAGCTTGGCCGGACAGGGGATCTCTGGAAACACCATATATTTT
cdr3_aa: CASSLAGQGISGNTIYF
v_call: TRBV5-6
j_call: TRBJ1-3
clone_size: once
d_call: TRBD1

cdr3_nt: TGTGCTAGTGGTGAGGGGGCGAGGGGGCGAAATGGAGGCTACACCTTC
cdr3_aa: CASGEGARGRNGGYTF
v_call: TRBV12-5
j_call: TRBJ1-2
clone_size: few
d_call: TRBD1

cdr3_nt: TGTGCCAGCAGCCTACAGGGCCCGTACACTGAAGCTTTCTTT
cdr3_aa: CASSLQGPYTEAFF
v_call: TRBV3-1/TRBV3-2
j_call: TRBJ1-1
clone_size: once
d_call: NA

cdr3_nt: TGTGCCAGCTCGGACACCTCTGGGGCTAGTGAAAAACTGTTTTTT
cdr3_aa: CASSDTSGASEKLFF
v_call: TRBV18
j_call: TRBJ1-4
clone_size: NA
d_call: NA

cdr3_nt: TGCGCCAGCAGTCGATCGACAGGGTCTCTTAATGAAAAACTGTTTTTT
cdr3_aa: CASSRSTGSLNEKLFF
v_call: TRBV4-3
j_call: TRBJ1-4
clone_size: NA
d_call: TRBD1

cdr3_nt: TGTGCCAGCAGCTCGGGGACAGGGTGGACCGATACGCAGTATTTT
cdr3_aa: CASSSGTGWTDTQYF
v_call: TRBV11-2
j_call: TRBJ2-3
clone_size: NA
d_call: TRBD1

cdr3_nt: TGCGCCAGCAGCCCTCGAGGGTTGCACTATGGCTACACCTTC
cdr3_aa: CASSPRGLHYGYTF
v_call: TRBV4-3
j_call: TRBJ1-2
clone_size: NA
d_call: NA

cdr3_nt: TGTGCCGCTTCGGGCTCTGGAAACACCATATATTTT
cdr3_aa: CAASGSGNTIYF
v_call: TRBV2
j_call: TRBJ1-3
clone_size: NA
d_call: NA

cdr3_nt: TGTGCCAGCAGTTCGCCGGACAGGGACCACGAGCAGTACTTC
cdr3_aa: CASSSPDRDHEQYF
v_call: TRBV27
j_call: TRBJ2-7
clone_size: NA
d_call: TRBD1

cdr3_nt: TGTGCCATTTCAGGGGCAGATACGCAGTATTTT
cdr3_aa: CAISGADTQYF
v_call: TRBV10-3
j_call: TRBJ2-3
clone_size: NA
d_call: NA

cdr3_nt: TGCGCCAGCAGCGGAGGGACAGGGGGCTACCAAGAGACCCAGTACTTC
cdr3_aa: CASSGGTGGYQETQYF
v_call: TRBV5-1
j_call: TRBJ2-5
clone_size: NA
d_call: TRBD1

cdr3_nt: TGTGCCAGCAGTTACCGCACAGGGGGGCGGCGCGATGAGCAGTTCTTC
cdr3_aa: CASSYRTGGRRDEQFF
v_call: TRBV6-2/TRBV6-3
j_call: TRBJ2-1
clone_size: NA
d_call: TRBD1

cdr3_nt: TGTGCCAGCAGCTTAGGTGGTCGGGGTGACGAGCAGTACTTC
cdr3_aa: CASSLGGRGDEQYF
v_call: TRBV11-3
j_call: TRBJ2-7
clone_size: NA
d_call: NA

cdr3_nt: TGTGCCACCAGTGATCCTAGCGGTAGCACAGATACGCAGTATTTT
cdr3_aa: CATSDPSGSTDTQYF
v_call: TRBV24-1
j_call: TRBJ2-3
clone_size: NA
d_call: TRBD2

cdr3_nt: TGTGCCAGCAGTTCCCGGACAGGTGGACGCTACGAGCAGTACTTC
cdr3_aa: CASSSRTGGRYEQYF
v_call: TRBV6-2/TRBV6-3
j_call: TRBJ2-7
clone_size: NA
d_call: TRBD1

cdr3_nt: TGTGCCAGCAGTCCCTCCGTCCCCTCTGGAAACACCATATATTTT
cdr3_aa: CASSPSVPSGNTIYF
v_call: TRBV27
j_call: TRBJ1-3
clone_size: many
d_call: NA

cdr3_nt: TGTGCCAGCACCCCCGGGACAGCTAGCACAGATACGCAGTATTTT
cdr3_aa: CASTPGTASTDTQYF
v_call: TRBV7-3
j_call: TRBJ2-3
clone_size: NA
d_call: TRBD1

cdr3_nt: TGTGCCAGCAATCGGGCAGGGGTGGATGAGCAGTTCTTC
cdr3_aa: CASNRAGVDEQFF
v_call: TRBV27
j_call: TRBJ2-1
clone_size: NA
d_call: NA

cdr3_nt: TGTGCCAGCAGCGTAGGCACTGGGAGTTACACTGAAGCTTTCTTT
cdr3_aa: CASSVGTGSYTEAFF
v_call: TRBV9
j_call: TRBJ1-1
clone_size: NA
d_call: NA

cdr3_nt: TGTGCCAGCAGCGCCCCGCCGGGACTAGCGGGGGGGTCCTACAATGAGCAGTTCTTC
cdr3_aa: CASSAPPGLAGGSYNEQFF
v_call: TRBV9
j_call: TRBJ2-1
clone_size: NA
d_call: TRBD2

cdr3_nt: TGCGCCAGCAGCCAAGTAAGAGGTGAGCGCTACGAGCAGTACTTC
cdr3_aa: CASSQVRGERYEQYF
v_call: TRBV4-1
j_call: TRBJ2-7
clone_size: NA
d_call: NA

cdr3_nt: TGTGCCAGCATTCAGGATAAGAATTCACCCCTCCACTTT
cdr3_aa: CASIQDKNSPLHF
v_call: TRBV2
j_call: TRBJ1-6
clone_size: NA
d_call: NA

cdr3_nt: TGTGCCACCAGTGACCCGGGACAGGGGGTGTCCGGGGAGCTGTTTTTT
cdr3_aa: CATSDPGQGVSGELFF
v_call: TRBV24-1
j_call: TRBJ2-2
clone_size: NA
d_call: TRBD1

cdr3_nt: TGTGCCACCAGCAGAGGGGTGTCGGCAGGCGGCAATCAGCCCCAGCATTTT
cdr3_aa: CATSRGVSAGGNQPQHF
v_call: TRBV15
j_call: TRBJ1-5
clone_size: NA
d_call: NA

cdr3_nt: TGTGCCAGTCGGACTTTTATCTACGAGCAGTACTTC
cdr3_aa: CASRTFIYEQYF
v_call: TRBV19
j_call: TRBJ2-7
clone_size: NA
d_call: NA

cdr3_nt: TGTGCCAGCAGTGCCGGGGACAGTATGACCGGGGAGCTGTTTTTT
cdr3_aa: CASSAGDSMTGELFF
v_call: TRBV25-1
j_call: TRBJ2-2
clone_size: medium-sized
d_call: TRBD1

cdr3_nt: TGTGCCATCAGTGAGGGATCCAGAGCGGGGGTTCTCAATGAGCAGTTCTTC
cdr3_aa: CAISEGSRAGVLNEQFF
v_call: TRBV10-3
j_call: TRBJ2-1
clone_size: NA
d_call: TRBD2

cdr3_nt: TGTGCCAGCAGCTCGGGACAGGGCAATCAGCCCCAGCATTTT
cdr3_aa: CASSSGQGNQPQHF
v_call: TRBV9
j_call: TRBJ1-5
clone_size: NA
d_call: TRBD1

cdr3_nt: TGTGCCAGCAGCCCACTGGGACAGGGGAATTCACCCCTCCACTTT
cdr3_aa: CASSPLGQGNSPLHF
v_call: TRBV6-6
j_call: TRBJ1-6
clone_size: few
d_call: TRBD1

cdr3_nt: TGTGCCTGGAGAGCGGGACTAGCACAAGAGACCCAGTACTTC
cdr3_aa: CAWRAGLAQETQYF
v_call: TRBV30
j_call: TRBJ2-5
clone_size: NA
d_call: TRBD2

cdr3_nt: TGTGCCAGCAGTCCCGACAGGGGGCGCGGGGGCTACACCTTC
cdr3_aa: CASSPDRGRGGYTF
v_call: TRBV3-1/TRBV3-2
j_call: TRBJ1-2
clone_size: NA
d_call: TRBD1

cdr3_nt: TGCAGCGGGTGGACTAGCGGGGGGCACTCCTACAATGAGCAGTTCTTC
cdr3_aa: CSGWTSGGHSYNEQFF
v_call: TRBV29-1
j_call: TRBJ2-1
clone_size: NA
d_call: TRBD2

cdr3_nt: TGTGCCAGCAGCCCCGGGGGGGCTGGCAATTCACCCCTCCACTTT
cdr3_aa: CASSPGGAGNSPLHF
v_call: TRBV6-4
j_call: TRBJ1-6
clone_size: NA
d_call: NA

cdr3_nt: TGTGCCTGGAGTGTAGGGGTTAACACTGAAGCTTTCTTT
cdr3_aa: CAWSVGVNTEAFF
v_call: TRBV30
j_call: TRBJ1-1
clone_size: NA
d_call: NA

cdr3_nt: TGTGCCAGCAGCTTCTTACAGGGCCGTCTGACAGATACGCAGTATTTT
cdr3_aa: CASSFLQGRLTDTQYF
v_call: TRBV7-2
j_call: TRBJ2-3
clone_size: NA
d_call: NA

cdr3_nt: TGCGCCAGCAGCTTGCTAGGGGGCAATGGCTACACCTTC
cdr3_aa: CASSLLGGNGYTF
v_call: TRBV5-1
j_call: TRBJ1-2
clone_size: NA
d_call: TRBD1

cdr3_nt: TGTGCCAGCAGCGTCACCGGGGGGCAGCGGGGTGTAGTGTCCTACAATGAGCAGTTCTTC
cdr3_aa: CASSVTGGQRGVVSYNEQFF
v_call: TRBV9
j_call: TRBJ2-1
clone_size: NA
d_call: NA

cdr3_nt: TGTGCCAGCAGCCGGGGACTAGCGGGGGGAGAGACCCAGTACTTC
cdr3_aa: CASSRGLAGGETQYF
v_call: TRBV5-6
j_call: TRBJ2-5
clone_size: many
d_call: TRBD2

cdr3_nt: TGTGCCAGCAGCTTTTTTGCAGGGGGTAGTTCTGGAAACACCATATATTTT
cdr3_aa: CASSFFAGGSSGNTIYF
v_call: TRBV5-4
j_call: TRBJ1-3
clone_size: few
d_call: TRBD1